The entry below gives a single T cell receptor (beta chain) sequence along with its context. Antigen specificity is unknown. Looked up from germline, CDR1 is MNHEY and CDR2 is SMNVEV (reference sequence). The length of the CDR3 is 14 residues. With 0 bases removed from V and 6 bases from J, the gap between germline ends came to 11 bases. The source of the sample is a study of CD8+ T cells in alopecia areata. Study outcomes and limitations: Although TCR sharing was seen in mice, sharing across patients was less clear, possibly for HLA-related reasons.

Extracted RNA was reverse transcribed into cDNA, the sequencing template. The protocol was immunoSEQ multiplex PCR, while the TCRdb copy is restricted to in-frame clones and leaves out a portion. The table shows 150,000 to 200,000 clones, with about 60% occurring only once. The sample consisted of CD4+ T cells sorted from blood, taken at week 0. The chain employs TRBV27 and TRBJ1-1; possible D gene TRBD1, 6 bases. This TCR was sampled from a human donor with alopecia areata. CDR3 sequence reads: CASSLSDSRAEAFF. The DNA of the CDR3 is TGTGCCAGCAGTTTATCGGACAGTAGGGCTGAAGCTTTCTTT.